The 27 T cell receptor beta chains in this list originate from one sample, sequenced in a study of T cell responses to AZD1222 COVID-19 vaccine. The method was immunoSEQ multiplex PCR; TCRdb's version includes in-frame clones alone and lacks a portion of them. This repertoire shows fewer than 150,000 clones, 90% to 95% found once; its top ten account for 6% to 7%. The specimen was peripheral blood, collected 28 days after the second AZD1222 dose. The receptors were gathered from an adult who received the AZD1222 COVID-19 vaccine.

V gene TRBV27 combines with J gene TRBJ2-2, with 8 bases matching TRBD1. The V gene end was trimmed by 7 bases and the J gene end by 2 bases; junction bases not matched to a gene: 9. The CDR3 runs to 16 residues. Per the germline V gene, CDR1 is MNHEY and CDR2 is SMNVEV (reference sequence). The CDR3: CASTELGQANTGELFF. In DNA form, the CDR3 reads TGTGCCAGCACGGAACTGGGACAGGCAAACACCGGGGAGCTGTTTTTT.

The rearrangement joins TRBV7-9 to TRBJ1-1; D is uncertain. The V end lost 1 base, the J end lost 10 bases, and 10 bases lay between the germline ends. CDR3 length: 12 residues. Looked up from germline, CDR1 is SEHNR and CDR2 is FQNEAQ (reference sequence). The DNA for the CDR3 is TGTGCCAGCAGCTTAGAGGGCTTCCGAGCTTTCTTT. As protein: CASSLEGFRAFF.

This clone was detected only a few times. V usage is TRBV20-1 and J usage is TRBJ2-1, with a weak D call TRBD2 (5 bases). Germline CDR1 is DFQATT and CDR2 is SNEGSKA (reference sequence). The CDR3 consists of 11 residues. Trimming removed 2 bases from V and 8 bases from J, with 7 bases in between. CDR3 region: CSARSGYEQFF. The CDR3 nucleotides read TGCAGTGCTAGATCGGGATATGAGCAGTTCTTC.

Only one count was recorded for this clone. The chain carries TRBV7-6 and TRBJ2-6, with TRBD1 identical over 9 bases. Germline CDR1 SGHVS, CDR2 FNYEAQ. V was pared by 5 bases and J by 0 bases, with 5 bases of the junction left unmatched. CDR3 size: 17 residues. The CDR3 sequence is CASSLDRGTSGANVLTF. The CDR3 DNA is TGTGCCAGCAGCCTCGACAGGGGGACCTCTGGGGCCAACGTCCTGACTTTC.

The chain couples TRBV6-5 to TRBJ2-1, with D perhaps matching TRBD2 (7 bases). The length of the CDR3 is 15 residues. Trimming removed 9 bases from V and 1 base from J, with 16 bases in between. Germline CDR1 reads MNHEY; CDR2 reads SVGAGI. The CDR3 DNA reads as TGTGCCAGGGCCCCACAGGGAGGGTCCTACAATGAGCAGTTCTTC. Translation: CARAPQGGSYNEQFF.

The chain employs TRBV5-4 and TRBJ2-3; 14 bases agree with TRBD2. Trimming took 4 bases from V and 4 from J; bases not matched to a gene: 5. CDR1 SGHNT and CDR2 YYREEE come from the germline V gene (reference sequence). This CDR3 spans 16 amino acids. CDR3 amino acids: CASSLRLAGGADTQYF. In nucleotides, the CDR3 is TGTGCCAGCAGCCTAAGACTAGCGGGGGGGGCAGATACGCAGTATTTT.

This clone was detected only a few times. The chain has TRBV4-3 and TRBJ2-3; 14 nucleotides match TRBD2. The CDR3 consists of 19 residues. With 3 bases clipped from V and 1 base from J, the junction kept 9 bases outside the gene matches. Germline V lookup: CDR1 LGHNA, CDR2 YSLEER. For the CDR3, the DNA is TGCGCCAGCAGCCATCCCGGGACTAGCGGGGGATGGGGCACAGATACGCAGTATTTT. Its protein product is CASSHPGTSGGWGTDTQYF.

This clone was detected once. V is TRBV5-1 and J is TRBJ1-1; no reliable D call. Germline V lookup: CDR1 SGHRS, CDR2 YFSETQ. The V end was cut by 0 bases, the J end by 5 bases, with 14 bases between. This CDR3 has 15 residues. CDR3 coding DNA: TGCGCCAGCAGCTTGGCCCAGCCCCGCGGGACTGAAGCTTTCTTT. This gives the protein CASSLAQPRGTEAFF.

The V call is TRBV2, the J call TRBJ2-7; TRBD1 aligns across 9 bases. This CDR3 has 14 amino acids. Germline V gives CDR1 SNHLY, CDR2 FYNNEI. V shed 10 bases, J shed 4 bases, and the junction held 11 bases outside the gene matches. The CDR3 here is CAITSGDRGYEQYF. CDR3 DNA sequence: TGTGCCATTACCTCCGGAGACAGGGGGTACGAGCAGTACTTC.

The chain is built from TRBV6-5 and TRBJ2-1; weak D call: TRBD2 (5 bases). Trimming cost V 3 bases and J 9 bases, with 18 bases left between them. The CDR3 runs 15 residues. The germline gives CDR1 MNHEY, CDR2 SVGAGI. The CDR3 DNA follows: TGTGCCAGCAGTTATGGGCAACCTGGGGAGAGTGAGCAGTTCTTC. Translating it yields CASSYGQPGESEQFF.

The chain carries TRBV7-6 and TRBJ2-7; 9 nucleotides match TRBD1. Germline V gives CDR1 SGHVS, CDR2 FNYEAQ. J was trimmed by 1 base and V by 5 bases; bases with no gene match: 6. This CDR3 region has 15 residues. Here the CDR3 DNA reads TGTGCCAGCAGCGTAGGGACAGGGATTTCCTACGAGCAGTACTTC. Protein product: CASSVGTGISYEQYF. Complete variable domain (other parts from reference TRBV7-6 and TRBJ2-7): GAGVSQSPRYKVTKRGQDVALRCDPISGHVSLYWYRQALGQGPEFLTYFNYEAQQDKSGLPNDRFSAERPEGSISTLTIQRTEQRDSAMYRCASSVGTGISYEQYFGPGTRLTVT.

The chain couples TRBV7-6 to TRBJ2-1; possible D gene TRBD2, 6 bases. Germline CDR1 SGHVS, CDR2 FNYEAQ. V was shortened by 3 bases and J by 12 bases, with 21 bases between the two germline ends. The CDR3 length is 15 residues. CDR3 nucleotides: TGTGCCAGCAGCTTCGAAGCGGGCCCGCGATCAGGGCAGTTCTTC. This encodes CASSFEAGPRSGQFF.

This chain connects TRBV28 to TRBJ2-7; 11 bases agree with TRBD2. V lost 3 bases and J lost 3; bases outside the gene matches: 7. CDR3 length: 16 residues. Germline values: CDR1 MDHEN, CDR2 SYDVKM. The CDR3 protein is CASSLGLAGGDYEQYF. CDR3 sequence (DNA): TGTGCCAGCAGTTTGGGCCTAGCGGGGGGAGACTACGAGCAGTACTTC.

CDR3 region: CASTPQGGGTVTGELFF. CDR3 DNA: TGTGCCAGCACCCCCCAAGGAGGGGGTACGGTCACCGGGGAGCTGTTTTTT. The V gene is TRBV7-2, the J gene TRBJ2-2, with D possibly being TRBD1 or TRBD2 (6 bases each). Trimming left V 7 bases short and J 4 bases short, with 22 bases between. Germline V lookup: CDR1 SGHTA, CDR2 FQGNSA. This CDR3 spans 17 amino acids.

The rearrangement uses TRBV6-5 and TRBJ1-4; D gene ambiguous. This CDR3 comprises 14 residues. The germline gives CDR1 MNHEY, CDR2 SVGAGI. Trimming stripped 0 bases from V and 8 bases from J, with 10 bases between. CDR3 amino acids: CASSYSGPREKLFF. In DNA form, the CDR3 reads TGTGCCAGCAGTTACTCCGGTCCCAGGGAAAAACTGTTTTTT.

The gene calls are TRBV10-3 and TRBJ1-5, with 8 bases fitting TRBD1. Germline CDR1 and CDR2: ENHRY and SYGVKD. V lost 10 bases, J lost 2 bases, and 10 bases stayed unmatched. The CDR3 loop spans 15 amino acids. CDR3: CASQGAQVGNQPQHF. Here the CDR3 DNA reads TGTGCCAGTCAGGGGGCTCAGGTAGGCAATCAGCCCCAGCATTTT.

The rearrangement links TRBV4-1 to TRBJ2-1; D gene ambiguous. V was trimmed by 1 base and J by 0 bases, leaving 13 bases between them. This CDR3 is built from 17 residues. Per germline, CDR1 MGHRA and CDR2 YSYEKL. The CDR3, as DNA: TGCGCCAGCAGCCAAGGTACGGGCACCACCTCCTACAATGAGCAGTTCTTC. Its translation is CASSQGTGTTSYNEQFF.

CDR3 bases: TGTGCCAGCAGCGCCGACAGGGGATATGGCTACACCTTC. Its protein is CASSADRGYGYTF. The V gene is TRBV7-3, the J gene TRBJ1-2; TRBD1 matches 8 bases. There are 13 residues in the CDR3. V shed 5 bases and J 5 bases; nucleotides not matched to a gene: 4. CDR1 SGHTA and CDR2 FQGTGA come from the germline V gene.

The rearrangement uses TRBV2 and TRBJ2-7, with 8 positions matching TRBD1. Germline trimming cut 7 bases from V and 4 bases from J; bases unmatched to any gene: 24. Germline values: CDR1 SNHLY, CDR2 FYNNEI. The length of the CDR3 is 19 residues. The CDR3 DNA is TGTGCCAGCATACTTAGCGGACAGGGACAGACCAGGCCTATTTACGAGCAGTACTTC. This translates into CASILSGQGQTRPIYEQYF.

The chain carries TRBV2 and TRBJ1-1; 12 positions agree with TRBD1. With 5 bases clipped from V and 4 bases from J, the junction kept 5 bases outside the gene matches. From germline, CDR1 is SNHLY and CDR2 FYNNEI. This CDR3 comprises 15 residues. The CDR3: CASSRDRGRSTEAFF. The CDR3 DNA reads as TGTGCCAGCAGTAGGGACAGGGGGCGGAGCACTGAAGCTTTCTTT.

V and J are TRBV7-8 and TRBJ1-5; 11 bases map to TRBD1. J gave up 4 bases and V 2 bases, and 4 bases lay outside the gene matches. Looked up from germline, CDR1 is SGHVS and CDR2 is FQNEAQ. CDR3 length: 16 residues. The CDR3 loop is CASSLSGQGANQPQHF. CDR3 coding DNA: TGTGCCAGCAGCTTATCCGGACAGGGGGCTAATCAGCCCCAGCATTTT.

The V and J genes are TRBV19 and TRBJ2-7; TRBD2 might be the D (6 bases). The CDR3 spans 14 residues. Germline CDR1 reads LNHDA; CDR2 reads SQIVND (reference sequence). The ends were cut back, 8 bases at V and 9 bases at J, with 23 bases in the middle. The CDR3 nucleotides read TGTGCCAGTGTGGGCCGGGACGGGGGTGTGAGGCAGTACTTC. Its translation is CASVGRDGGVRQYF.

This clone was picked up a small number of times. DNA for the CDR3: TGTGCCAGCAGCTTGGGCCTGGGGTTTAGCACAGATACGCAGTATTTT. Its translation is CASSLGLGFSTDTQYF. The rearrangement links TRBV11-3 to TRBJ2-3, with D hard to call. Germline V CDR1 and CDR2: SGHNT, YENEEA. The CDR3 has 16 amino acids. The V and J ends lost 3 bases and 0 bases respectively, with 13 bases between them.

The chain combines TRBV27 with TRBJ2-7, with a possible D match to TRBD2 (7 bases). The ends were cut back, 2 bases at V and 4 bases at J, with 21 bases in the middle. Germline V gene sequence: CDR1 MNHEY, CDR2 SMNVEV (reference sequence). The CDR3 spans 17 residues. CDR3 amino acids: CASSLGSWGGIGYEQYF. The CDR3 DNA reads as TGTGCCAGCAGTTTAGGTAGTTGGGGGGGCATAGGGTACGAGCAGTACTTC.

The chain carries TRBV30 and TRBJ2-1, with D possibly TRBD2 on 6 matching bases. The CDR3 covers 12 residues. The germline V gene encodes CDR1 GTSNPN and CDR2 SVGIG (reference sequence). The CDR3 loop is CAGWRGDNEQFF. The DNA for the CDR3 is TGTGCTGGGTGGCGGGGCGACAATGAGCAGTTCTTC.

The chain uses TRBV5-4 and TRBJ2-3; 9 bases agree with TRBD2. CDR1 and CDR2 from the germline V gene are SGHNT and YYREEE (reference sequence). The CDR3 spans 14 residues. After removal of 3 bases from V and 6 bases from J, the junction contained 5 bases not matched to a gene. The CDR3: CASSSGLAPDTQYF. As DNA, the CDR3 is TGTGCCAGCAGCTCGGGACTAGCACCGGATACGCAGTATTTT.

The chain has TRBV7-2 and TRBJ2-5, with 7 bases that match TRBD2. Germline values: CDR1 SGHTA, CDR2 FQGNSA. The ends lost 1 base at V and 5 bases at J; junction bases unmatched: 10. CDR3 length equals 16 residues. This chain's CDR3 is CASSLVSGGGRETQYF. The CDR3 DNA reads TGTGCCAGCAGCTTAGTGTCGGGCGGGGGTCGGGAGACCCAGTACTTC.